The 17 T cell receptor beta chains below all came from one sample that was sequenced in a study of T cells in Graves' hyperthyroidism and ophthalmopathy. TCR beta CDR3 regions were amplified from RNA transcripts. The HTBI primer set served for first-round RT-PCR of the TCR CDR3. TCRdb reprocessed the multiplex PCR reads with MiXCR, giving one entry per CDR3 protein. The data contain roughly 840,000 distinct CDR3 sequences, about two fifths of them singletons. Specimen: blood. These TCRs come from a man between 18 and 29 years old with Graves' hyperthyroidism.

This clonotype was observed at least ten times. CDR3 in DNA: TGTGCCGTAGGGAGGGACGCAGGGCTACACGAGCAGTACTTC. Amino acid sequence: CAVGRDAGLHEQYF. This chain uses TRBV10-3 with TRBJ2-7, with 7 bases matching TRBD2. In germline, CDR1 is ENHRY, CDR2 SYGVKD. J gave up 5 bases and V 11 bases, and 15 bases lay outside the gene matches. The CDR3 extends over 14 amino acids.

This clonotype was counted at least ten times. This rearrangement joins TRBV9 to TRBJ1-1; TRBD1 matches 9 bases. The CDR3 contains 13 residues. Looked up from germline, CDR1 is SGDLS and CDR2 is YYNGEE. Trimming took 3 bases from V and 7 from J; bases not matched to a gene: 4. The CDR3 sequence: CASSGTGGSEAFF. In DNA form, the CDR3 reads TGTGCCAGCAGCGGAACAGGGGGCAGTGAAGCTTTCTTT.

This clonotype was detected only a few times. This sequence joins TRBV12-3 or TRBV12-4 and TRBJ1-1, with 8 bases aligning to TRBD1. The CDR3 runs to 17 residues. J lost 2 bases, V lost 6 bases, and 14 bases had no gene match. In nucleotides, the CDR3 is TGTGCCAGCAGAAACTCCCCCGGGACAGGTCCTAACACTGAAGCTTTCTTT. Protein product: CASRNSPGTGPNTEAFF.

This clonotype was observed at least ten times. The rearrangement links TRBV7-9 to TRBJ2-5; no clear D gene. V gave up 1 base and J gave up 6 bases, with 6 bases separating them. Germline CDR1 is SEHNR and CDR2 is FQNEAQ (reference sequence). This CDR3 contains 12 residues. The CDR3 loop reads CASSLEIKTQYF. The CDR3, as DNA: TGTGCCAGCAGCTTAGAGATAAAGACCCAGTACTTC.

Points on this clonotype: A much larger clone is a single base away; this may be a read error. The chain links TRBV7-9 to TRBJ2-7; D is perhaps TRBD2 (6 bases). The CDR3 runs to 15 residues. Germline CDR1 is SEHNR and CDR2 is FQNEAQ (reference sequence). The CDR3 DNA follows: TGTGCCAGCAGCCTAACCACTAGCCCCAGCTACGAGCAGTGCTTC. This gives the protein CASSLTTSPSYEQCF.

The CDR3 region has the DNA TGTGCCAGCAGCTCCGGGACAGGGGGCATCTACGAGCAGTACTTC. Its protein is CASSSGTGGIYEQYF. The rearrangement joins TRBV7-9 to TRBJ2-7; 12 bases are a match to TRBD1. Germline loops: CDR1 SEHNR, CDR2 FQNEAQ (reference sequence). The CDR3 spans 15 residues. J lost 3 bases, V lost 4 bases, and 4 bases had no gene match.

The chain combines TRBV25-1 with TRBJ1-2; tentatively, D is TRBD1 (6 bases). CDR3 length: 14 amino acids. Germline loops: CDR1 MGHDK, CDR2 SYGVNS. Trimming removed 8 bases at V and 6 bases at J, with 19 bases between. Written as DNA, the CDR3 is TGTGCCAGCTTAGCCTTTGGGGGGCGGGATGGCTACACCTTC. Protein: CASLAFGGRDGYTF.

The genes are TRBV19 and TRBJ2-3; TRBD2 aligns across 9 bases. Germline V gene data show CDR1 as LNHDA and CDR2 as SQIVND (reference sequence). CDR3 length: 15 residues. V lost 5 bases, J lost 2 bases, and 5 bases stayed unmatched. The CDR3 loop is CASSSGTSLTDTQYF. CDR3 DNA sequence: TGTGCCAGTAGTTCCGGGACTAGCCTCACAGATACGCAGTATTTT.

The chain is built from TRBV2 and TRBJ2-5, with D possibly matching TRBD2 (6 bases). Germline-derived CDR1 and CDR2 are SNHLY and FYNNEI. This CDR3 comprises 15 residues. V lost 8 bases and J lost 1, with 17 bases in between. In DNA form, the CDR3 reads TGTGCCAGCTCACCACGGTCGGGACTCCAAGAGACCCAGTACTTC. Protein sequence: CASSPRSGLQETQYF.

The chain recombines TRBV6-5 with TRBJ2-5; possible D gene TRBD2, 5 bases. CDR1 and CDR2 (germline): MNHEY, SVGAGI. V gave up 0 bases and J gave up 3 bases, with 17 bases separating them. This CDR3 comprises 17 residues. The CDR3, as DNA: TGTGCCAGCAGTTACTCGTGGGCGGACTTCGTAGAAGAGACCCAGTACTTC. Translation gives CASSYSWADFVEETQYF.

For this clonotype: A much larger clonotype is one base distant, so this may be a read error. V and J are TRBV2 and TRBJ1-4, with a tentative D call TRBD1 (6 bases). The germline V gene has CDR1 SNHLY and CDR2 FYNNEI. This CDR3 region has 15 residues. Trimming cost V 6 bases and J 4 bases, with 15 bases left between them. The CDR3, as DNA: TGTGCCAGCAGGGAGGACAGTACTTTTAATGAAAAACTGTTTTTT. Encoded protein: CASREDSTFNEKLFF.

CDR3: CASSLSRQGTEQYF. Here the CDR3 DNA reads TGTGCCAGCAGCCTAAGTAGACAGGGAACTGAGCAGTACTTC. The chain links TRBV2 to TRBJ2-7; 7 bases agree with TRBD1. CDR3 length equals 14 residues. The V gene end was trimmed by 6 bases and the J gene end by 7 bases; junction bases not matched to a gene: 12. CDR1 and CDR2 from the germline V gene are SNHLY and FYNNEI. Full variable domain (missing parts from reference TRBV2 and TRBJ2-7): EPEVTQTPSHQVTQMGQEVILRCVPISNHLYFYWYRQILGQKVEFLVSFYNNEISEKSEIFDDQFSVERPDGSNFTLKIRSTKLEDSAMYFCASSLSRQGTEQYFGPGTRLTVT.

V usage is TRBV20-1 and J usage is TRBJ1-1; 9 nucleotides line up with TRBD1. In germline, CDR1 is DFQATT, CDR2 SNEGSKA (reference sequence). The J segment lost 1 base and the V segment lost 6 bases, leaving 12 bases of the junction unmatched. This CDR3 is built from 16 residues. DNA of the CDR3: TGCAGTGCGAGCCGGGGACAGGGCCGTTGGAACACTGAAGCTTTCTTT. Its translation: CSASRGQGRWNTEAFF.

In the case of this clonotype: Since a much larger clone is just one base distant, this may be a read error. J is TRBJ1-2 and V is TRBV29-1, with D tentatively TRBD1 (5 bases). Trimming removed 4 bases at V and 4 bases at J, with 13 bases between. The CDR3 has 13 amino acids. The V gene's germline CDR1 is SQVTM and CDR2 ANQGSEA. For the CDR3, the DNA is TGCAGCGTTGCTGCAGGGTTTATCTATGGCTACACCTTC. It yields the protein CSVAAGFIYGYTF.

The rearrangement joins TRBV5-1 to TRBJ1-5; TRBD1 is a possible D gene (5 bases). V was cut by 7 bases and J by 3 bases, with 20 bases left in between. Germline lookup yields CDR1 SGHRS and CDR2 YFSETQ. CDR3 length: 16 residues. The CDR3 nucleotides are TGCGCCAGCGCCAGGGATTTAGCCGGACACAATCAGCCCCAGCATTTT. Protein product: CASARDLAGHNQPQHF.

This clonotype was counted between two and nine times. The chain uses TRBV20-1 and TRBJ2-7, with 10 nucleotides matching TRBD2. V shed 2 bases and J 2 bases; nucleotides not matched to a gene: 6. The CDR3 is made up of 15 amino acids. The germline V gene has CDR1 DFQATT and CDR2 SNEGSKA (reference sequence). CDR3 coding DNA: TGCAGTGCTAGACCCGGGACTAGCGTCGCCTACGAGCAGTACTTC. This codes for CSARPGTSVAYEQYF.

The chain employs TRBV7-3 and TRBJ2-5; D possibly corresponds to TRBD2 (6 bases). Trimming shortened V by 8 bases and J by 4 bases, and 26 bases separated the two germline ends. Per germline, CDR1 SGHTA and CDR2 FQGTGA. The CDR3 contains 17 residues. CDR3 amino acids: CASSSPGGVTGRETQYF. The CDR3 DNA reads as TGTGCCAGCTCCTCCCCAGGCGGGGTAACAGGCAGAGAGACCCAGTACTTC. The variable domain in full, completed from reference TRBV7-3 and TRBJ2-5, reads GAGVSQTPSNKVTEKGKYVELRCDPISGHTALYWYRQSLGQGPEFLIYFQGTGAADDSGLPNDRFFAVRPEGSVSTLKIQRTERGDSAVYLCASSSPGGVTGRETQYFGPGTRLLVL.